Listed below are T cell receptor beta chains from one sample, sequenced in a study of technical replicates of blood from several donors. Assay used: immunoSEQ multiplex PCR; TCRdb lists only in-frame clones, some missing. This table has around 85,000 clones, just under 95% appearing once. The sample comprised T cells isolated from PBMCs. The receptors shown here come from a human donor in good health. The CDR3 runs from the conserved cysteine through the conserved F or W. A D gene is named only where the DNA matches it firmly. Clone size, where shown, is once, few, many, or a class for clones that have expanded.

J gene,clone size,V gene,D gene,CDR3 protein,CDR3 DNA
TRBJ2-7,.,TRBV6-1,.,CASQNRDTATYEQYF,TGTGCCAGCCAGAACCGGGACACCGCTACCTACGAGCAGTACTTC
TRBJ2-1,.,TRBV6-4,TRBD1,CASSARQGSYNEQFF,TGTGCCAGCAGTGCCCGACAGGGTTCCTACAATGAGCAGTTCTTC
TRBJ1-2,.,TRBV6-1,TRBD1,CASPKKGTGDFGYTF,TGTGCCAGCCCGAAAAAGGGGACAGGGGACTTCGGCTACACCTTC
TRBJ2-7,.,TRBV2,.,CASKISLPSSYEQYF,TGTGCCAGCAAGATATCACTCCCGAGCTCCTACGAGCAGTACTTC
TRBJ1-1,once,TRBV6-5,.,CASNGGRLSFF,TGTGCCAGCAACGGGGGGCGGCTATCTTTCTTT
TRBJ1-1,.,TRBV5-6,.,CASSSQGFGTEAFF,TGTGCCAGCAGTTCACAGGGTTTCGGCACTGAAGCTTTCTTT
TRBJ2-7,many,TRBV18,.,CASSLQDSREQYF,TGTGCCAGCTCATTACAGGACAGTCGCGAGCAGTACTTC
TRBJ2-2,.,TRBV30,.,CAWKGGGVAGELFF,TGTGCCTGGAAAGGAGGGGGGGTAGCCGGGGAGCTGTTTTTT
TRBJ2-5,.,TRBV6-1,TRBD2,CASASGTYGETQYF,TGTGCCAGCGCTAGCGGGACCTACGGGGAGACCCAGTACTTC
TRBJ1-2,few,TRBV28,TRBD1,CASSLLSGTGRYGYTF,TGTGCCAGCAGTTTACTATCCGGGACAGGTCGCTATGGCTACACCTTC
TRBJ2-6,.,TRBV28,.,CASSPPSFGANVLTF,TGTGCCAGCAGCCCCCCCTCCTTCGGGGCCAACGTCCTGACTTTC
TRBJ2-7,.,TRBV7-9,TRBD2,CASSLGLAGGPQRYEQYF,TGTGCCAGCAGCTTAGGTCTAGCGGGAGGGCCACAACGCTACGAGCAGTACTTC
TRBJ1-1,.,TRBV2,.,CASSEGRGNTEAFF,TGTGCCAGCAGTGAGGGCAGGGGAAACACTGAAGCTTTCTTT
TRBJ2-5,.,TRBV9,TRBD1,CASSARDRVFEAQYF,TGTGCCAGCAGCGCCCGGGACAGGGTCTTTGAGGCCCAGTACTTC
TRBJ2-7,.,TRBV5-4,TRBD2,CASSLLAGGSREQYF,TGTGCCAGCAGCTTGCTAGCGGGAGGGTCCCGCGAGCAGTACTTC
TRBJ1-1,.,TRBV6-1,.,CASYPPGGLATEAFF,TGTGCCAGCTACCCTCCCGGGGGGCTGGCCACTGAAGCTTTCTTT
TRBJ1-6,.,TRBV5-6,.,CASSSPVGSSYNSPLHF,TGTGCCAGCAGCTCTCCGGTTGGGAGCTCCTATAATTCACCCCTCCACTTT
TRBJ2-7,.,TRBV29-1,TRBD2,CSVEGLASSYEQYF,TGCAGCGTTGAGGGACTAGCCAGCTCCTACGAGCAGTACTTC
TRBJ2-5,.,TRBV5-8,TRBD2,CASSLWSTSGSETQYF,TGTGCCAGCAGCTTATGGTCAACTAGCGGGAGCGAGACCCAGTACTTC
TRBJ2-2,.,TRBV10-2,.,CASSGQVGTGELFF,TGCGCCAGCAGTGGACAGGTTGGCACCGGGGAGCTGTTTTTT
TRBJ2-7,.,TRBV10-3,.,CAIKGGGDYYEQYF,TGTGCCATCAAGGGGGGCGGGGACTACTACGAGCAGTACTTC
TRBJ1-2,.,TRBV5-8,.,CASSLAGSYGYTF,TGTGCCAGCAGCTTGGCGGGAAGCTATGGCTACACCTTC
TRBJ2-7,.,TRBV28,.,CASTFGGLYEQYF,TGTGCCAGCACCTTCGGAGGGTTGTACGAGCAGTACTTC
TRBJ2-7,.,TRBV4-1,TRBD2,CASSQAPALARSYEQYF,TGCGCCAGCAGCCAAGCCCCTGCACTAGCGAGGTCCTACGAGCAGTACTTC
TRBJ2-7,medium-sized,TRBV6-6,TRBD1,CASSKQGAYEQYF,TGTGCCAGCAGTAAACAGGGGGCCTACGAGCAGTACTTC
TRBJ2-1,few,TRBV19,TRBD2,CASSIKAGFMNEQFF,TGTGCCAGTAGTATCAAAGCGGGATTCATGAATGAGCAGTTCTTC
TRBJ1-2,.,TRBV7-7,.,CASDRGGLYGYTF,TGTGCTAGCGATCGGGGTGGATTATATGGCTACACCTTC
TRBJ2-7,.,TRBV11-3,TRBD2,CAGSRDYSYEQYF,TGTGCCGGCAGCCGGGACTACTCCTACGAGCAGTACTTC
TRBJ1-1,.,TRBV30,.,CAWRERGLAFF,TGTGCCTGGAGAGAACGAGGGCTGGCTTTCTTT
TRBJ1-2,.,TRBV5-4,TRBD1,CASRGQGRVGYTF,TGTGCCAGCAGAGGACAGGGACGGGTAGGCTACACCTTC
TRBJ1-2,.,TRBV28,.,CASSWGGGGYGYTF,TGTGCCAGCAGTTGGGGGGGAGGTGGCTATGGCTACACCTTC
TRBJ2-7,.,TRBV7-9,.,CASSSTGTKYEQYF,TGTGCCAGCAGCTCAACCGGGACAAAGTACGAGCAGTACTTC
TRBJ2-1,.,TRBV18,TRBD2,CASSPAGRASGSGEQFF,TGTGCCAGCTCACCAGCAGGTCGGGCTAGCGGGAGTGGTGAGCAGTTCTTC
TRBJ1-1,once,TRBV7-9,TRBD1,CASSLGAGGFRTEAFF,TGTGCCAGCAGCCTTGGAGCAGGGGGCTTTAGGACTGAAGCTTTCTTT
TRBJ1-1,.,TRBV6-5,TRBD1,CASIHEQGQNTEAFF,TGTGCCAGCATCCACGAACAGGGGCAGAACACTGAAGCTTTCTTT
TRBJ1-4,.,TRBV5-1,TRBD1,CASSLQGLGSQEKLFF,TGCGCCAGCAGCTTACAGGGGCTCGGGTCCCAAGAAAAACTGTTTTTT
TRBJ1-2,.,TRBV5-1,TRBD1,CASSLGFSGTAIHGYTF,TGCGCCAGCAGCTTGGGATTTTCCGGGACAGCGATTCATGGCTACACCTTC
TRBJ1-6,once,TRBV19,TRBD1,CASSNPSDWTGTSYNSPLHF,TGTGCCAGTAGTAACCCTTCTGACTGGACAGGGACCTCCTATAATTCACCCCTCCACTTT
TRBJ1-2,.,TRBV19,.,CASSIAGSNYGYTF,TGTGCCAGTAGTATCGCCGGGTCGAACTATGGCTACACCTTC
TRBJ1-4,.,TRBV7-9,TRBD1,CASSRDSRNEKLFF,TGTGCCAGCAGCCGGGACAGCCGTAATGAAAAACTGTTTTTT
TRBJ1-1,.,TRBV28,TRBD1,CASPSRRPGQEDHTEAFF,TGTGCCAGCCCAAGTCGCCGGCCGGGACAGGAGGACCACACTGAAGCTTTCTTT
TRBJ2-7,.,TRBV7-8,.,CASSLVSGTYEQYF,TGTGCCAGCAGCTTAGTGTCAGGGACCTACGAGCAGTACTTC
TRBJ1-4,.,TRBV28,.,CASGGDSGRRHNF,TGTGCCAGCGGAGGGGATTCGGGACGTCGCCATAATTTT
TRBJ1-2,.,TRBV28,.,CASRSSGVYGYTF,TGTGCCAGCAGGTCCTCAGGGGTATATGGCTACACCTTC
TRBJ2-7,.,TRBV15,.,CATSRGRGTYEQYF,TGTGCCACCAGCAGAGGACGGGGGACCTACGAGCAGTACTTC
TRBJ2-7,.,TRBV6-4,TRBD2,CASSDPGTSGSPGLRGSYEQYF,TGTGCCAGCAGTGACCCCGGGACTAGCGGGAGTCCCGGATTGCGGGGCTCCTACGAGCAGTACTTC
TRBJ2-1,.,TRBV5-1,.,CASSTGLYSHEQFF,TGCGCCAGCAGCACGGGACTGTACAGTCATGAGCAGTTCTTC
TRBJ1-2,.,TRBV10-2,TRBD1,CASSEPDRGQYGYTF,TGCGCCAGCAGTGAGCCGGACAGGGGGCAATATGGCTACACCTTC
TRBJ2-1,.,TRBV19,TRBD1,CASSPWTGGNEQFF,TGTGCCAGTAGTCCGTGGACAGGGGGAAATGAGCAGTTCTTC